This passage covers 26 T cell receptor beta chains from one sample sequenced in a study of identical twins. In TCRdb, the 5' RACE reads were re-called with MiXCR into one record per CDR3 protein. The profile covers more than 600,000 distinct CDR3 sequences, with roughly 20% appearing a single time and around 12% taken by the ten largest. The sample was also reused in another study, on T cells expressing NK-cell markers.

What was sequenced was PBMCs. These receptors were collected from a woman in her late teens or twenties in good health.

The rearrangement joins TRBV7-2 to TRBJ2-7, with D perhaps matching TRBD2 (6 bases). V lost 1 base and J 4 bases, leaving 11 bases between the germline ends. This CDR3 has 14 residues. Looked up from germline, CDR1 is SGHTA and CDR2 is FQGNSA. CDR3 nucleotide sequence: TGTGCCAGCAGCTTAGGGAGGGAGTATTACGAGCAGTACTTC. This sequence encodes CASSLGREYYEQYF.

This clonotype has a handful of counts. The chain couples TRBV12-3 or TRBV12-4 to TRBJ1-2; D is unresolved. Between the trimmed V and J ends, which lost 2 bases and 6 bases, there was a span of 7 bases. There are 12 residues in the CDR3. CDR3 region: CASSLIGHGYTF. The CDR3, as DNA: TGTGCCAGCAGTTTAATCGGTCATGGCTACACCTTC.

With regard to this clonotype: Germline and junction disagree at one end, which may indicate a read error. The chain recombines TRBV7-3 with TRBJ2-7, with 11 nucleotides matching TRBD2. The CDR3 has 18 residues. Per the germline V gene, CDR1 is SGHTA and CDR2 is FQGTGA. The CDR3 region is CTSSRGGLADILSYEQYF. The CDR3, as DNA: TGTACCAGCAGTAGAGGGGGACTAGCGGATATCTTATCCTACGAGCAGTACTTC.

This clonotype was recorded a few times. The rearrangement links TRBV18 to TRBJ2-3, with 7 bases matching TRBD2. The ends lost 0 bases at V and 3 bases at J; junction bases unmatched: 9. This CDR3 has 17 residues. In germline, CDR1 is KGHSH, CDR2 LQKENI. Here the CDR3 reads CASSPPSARGRTDTQYF. CDR3 nucleotides: TGTGCCAGCTCACCACCTAGCGCGCGGGGGAGGACAGATACGCAGTATTTT.

The genes are TRBV14 and TRBJ2-1; D is unclear. V gave up 4 bases and J gave up 5 bases, with 12 bases separating them. The CDR3 loop spans 14 amino acids. Germline V gene lookup returns CDR1 SGHDN and CDR2 FVKESK. The CDR3 coding sequence is TGTGCCAGCAGCCCCCTGTTACGAAACAATGAGCAGTTCTTC. This translates into CASSPLLRNNEQFF.

This clonotype was seen only a few times. The gene calls are TRBV12-3 or TRBV12-4 and TRBJ2-1; TRBD2 matches at 10 bases. J lost 5 bases, V lost 8 bases, and 6 bases had no gene match. This CDR3 spans 14 amino acids. For the CDR3, the DNA is TGTGCCAGCGGCCGGACTAGCGGCAACAATGAGCAGTTCTTC. It translates to CASGRTSGNNEQFF.

The chain joins TRBV5-1 to TRBJ2-1, with 7 bases that match TRBD2. The CDR3 is 14 residues long. Germline lookup yields CDR1 SGHRS and CDR2 YFSETQ. V dropped 0 bases and J dropped 8; count of bases not matched to a gene: 5. The CDR3 DNA is TGCGCCAGCAGCTTGGCGGGAGGCACCTATGAGCAGTTCTTC. Its protein is CASSLAGGTYEQFF.

J is TRBJ2-7 and V is TRBV20-1; D is unclear. Per germline, CDR1 DFQATT and CDR2 SNEGSKA (reference sequence). V lost 6 bases to trimming and J lost 0 bases, with 12 bases between them. The CDR3 consists of 13 residues. Written as DNA, the CDR3 is TGCAGTGCGCCGACAACAAGCTCCTACGAGCAGTACTTC. Its translation is CSAPTTSSYEQYF.

In this sample, this clonotype turned up a few times. V and J are TRBV3-1 and TRBJ2-5; D is uncertain. Trimming took off 2 bases at V and 7 bases at J, with 11 bases between the two ends. The V gene's germline CDR1 is LGHDT and CDR2 YNNKEL (reference sequence). This CDR3 spans 13 amino acids. The CDR3, as DNA: TGTGCCAGCAGCCAATACCCCTCGGGGACCCAGTACTTC. Translation: CASSQYPSGTQYF.

There are a few counts of this clonotype. The J gene is TRBJ2-2, the V gene TRBV5-1; TRBD1 agrees at 7 bases. The CDR3 covers 15 residues. In germline, CDR1 is SGHRS, CDR2 YFSETQ. The V segment lost 6 bases and the J segment 0 bases; nucleotides outside the gene matches: 5. The CDR3 nucleotides read TGCGCCAGCAAGAAGGGGGCAGCGAACACCGGGGAGCTGTTTTTT. Protein: CASKKGAANTGELFF.

In DNA form, the CDR3 reads TGCGCCAGCAGGGAAGGGCGTCGTGAAAAACTGTTTTTT. Translation: CASREGRREKLFF. The chain has TRBV5-1 and TRBJ1-4; unclear D gene. Trimming left V 5 bases short and J 7 bases short, with 12 bases between. The CDR3 has 13 amino acids. Germline V CDR1 and CDR2: SGHRS, YFSETQ.

The CDR3 sequence is CASSGTANYDQPQHF. CDR3 nucleotides: TGTGCCAGCAGCGGGACGGCAAACTACGATCAGCCCCAGCATTTT. V gene TRBV5-8 combines with J gene TRBJ1-5, with D possibly TRBD1 on 5 matching bases. Between the trimmed V and J ends, which lost 4 bases and 5 bases, there was a span of 16 bases. This CDR3 comprises 15 residues. Germline values: CDR1 SGHTS, CDR2 YDEGEE.

The CDR3 DNA reads as TGTGCCACCAGGAAAAACTACGAGCAGTACTTC. Translation: CATRKNYEQYF. The chain is built from TRBV6-5 and TRBJ2-7; D ambiguous. There are 11 residues in the CDR3. V lost 10 bases, J lost 3 bases, and 10 bases lay in between. Germline V gives CDR1 MNHEY, CDR2 SVGAGI.

DNA for the CDR3: TGTGCCAGCAGCTACACGGAACGAGCTTTCTTT. Its protein product is CASSYTERAFF. The J gene is TRBJ1-1, the V gene TRBV2, with no clear D. The CDR3 runs to 11 residues. V lost 6 bases to trimming and J lost 10 bases, with 12 bases between them. The V gene's germline CDR1 is SNHLY and CDR2 FYNNEI.

V gene TRBV4-2 combines with J gene TRBJ2-7; D uncertain. CDR1 LGHNA and CDR2 YNFKEQ come from the germline V gene. Between the trimmed V and J ends, which lost 1 base and 0 bases, there was a span of 10 bases. This CDR3 is 15 amino acids long. The CDR3 loop is CASSQVIESSYEQYF. CDR3 in DNA: TGTGCCAGCAGCCAAGTAATCGAAAGCTCCTACGAGCAGTACTTC.

In its sample, this clonotype was seen a few times. The chain combines TRBV20-1 with TRBJ1-6; D not resolved. CDR3 length: 12 residues. Trimming removed 4 bases from V and 10 bases from J, with 11 bases in between. Germline CDR1 is DFQATT and CDR2 is SNEGSKA (reference sequence). As DNA, the CDR3 is TGCAGTGCTAAACTGACCACCTCACCCCTCCACTTT. Translating it yields CSAKLTTSPLHF.

This clonotype was seen ten or more times. This sequence joins TRBV7-2 and TRBJ2-1, with D unresolved. V was trimmed by 6 bases and J by 4 bases, leaving 7 bases between them. The CDR3 sequence is 12 residues long. CDR1 and CDR2 from the germline V gene are SGHTA and FQGNSA. The CDR3 spells CASSSPYNEQFF. DNA of the CDR3: TGTGCCAGCAGTTCCCCTTACAATGAGCAGTTCTTC. The full variable domain, its missing parts supplied by reference TRBV7-2 and TRBJ2-1, is GAGVSQSPSNKVTEKGKDVELRCDPISGHTALYWYRQSLGQGLEFLIYFQGNSAPDKSGLPSDRFSAERTGGSVSTLTIQRTQQEDSAVYLCASSSPYNEQFFGPGTRLTVL.

This clonotype appeared a few times. This chain links TRBV12-3 or TRBV12-4 with TRBJ2-1; D is tentatively TRBD1 or TRBD2 (5 bases each). CDR3 size: 16 residues. Trimming cost V 10 bases and J 1 base, with 20 bases left between them. CDR3 region: CATHSRGEGSYNEQFF. In nucleotides, the CDR3 is TGTGCCACCCATTCTAGGGGAGAAGGGTCCTACAATGAGCAGTTCTTC.

This clonotype has more than one count but fewer than ten. The chain employs TRBV10-3 and TRBJ2-6; D unclear. Deletions cut 4 bases from V and 2 bases from J, with 3 bases between. The CDR3 runs 13 residues. From germline, CDR1 is ENHRY and CDR2 SYGVKD. CDR3 sequence (DNA): TGTGCCATCAGTGGCCCTGGGGCCAACGTCCTGACTTTC. Translated, it gives CAISGPGANVLTF.

In its sample, this clonotype was seen many times. This chain links TRBV20-1 with TRBJ1-2; weak D call: TRBD1 (5 bases). Germline assignment: CDR1 DFQATT and CDR2 SNEGSKA (reference sequence). The CDR3 is 12 residues long. Trimming left V 6 bases short and J 4 bases short, with 12 bases between. The CDR3 DNA reads as TGCAGTGCGGGTGGGGGAAGCTATGGCTACACCTTC. Its protein is CSAGGGSYGYTF.

The chain carries TRBV5-1 and TRBJ1-3, with 7 positions matching TRBD1. The V and J ends lost 5 bases and 1 base, in that order; junction bases with no gene match: 9. The CDR3 is 16 amino acids. CDR1 is SGHRS and CDR2 is YFSETQ in the germline V gene. The CDR3 bases are TGCGCCAGCAGGGATGGCAGGGGGGCTTCTGGAAACACCATATATTTT. Protein product: CASRDGRGASGNTIYF.

This clonotype has more than one count but fewer than ten. The rearrangement joins TRBV29-1 to TRBJ2-7; 7 nucleotides agree with TRBD1. Germline CDR1 SQVTM, CDR2 ANQGSEA. The CDR3 has 13 amino acids. Trimming cost V 4 bases and J 5 bases; bases outside gene matches: 8. The CDR3 DNA reads as TGCAGCGTTGCCGGACAGGTTCGTGACGAGCAGTACTTC. This codes for CSVAGQVRDEQYF.

This clonotype was seen ten or more times. The chain carries TRBV12-3 or TRBV12-4 and TRBJ1-1; D possibly corresponds to TRBD1 (5 bases). The CDR3 covers 14 residues. V gave up 8 bases and J gave up 2 bases, with 15 bases separating them. CDR3 region: CASGKSGGNTEAFF. The CDR3 DNA sequence: TGTGCCAGCGGGAAAAGCGGGGGAAACACTGAAGCTTTCTTT.

This clonotype came up a few times. The V call is TRBV12-3 or TRBV12-4, the J call TRBJ2-1; 10 bases agree with TRBD2. The V gene end was trimmed by 4 bases and the J gene end by 11 bases; junction bases not matched to a gene: 8. The CDR3 extends over 14 amino acids. CDR3 nucleotides: TGTGCCAGCAGTTCCGTAGTAGCGGGGGGCAAGCAGTTCTTC. It specifies CASSSVVAGGKQFF.

This chain joins TRBV20-1 and TRBJ2-3; 8 bases fit TRBD2. The CDR3 runs to 15 residues. Germline-derived CDR1 and CDR2 are DFQATT and SNEGSKA (reference sequence). The trim removed 0 bases at V and 5 bases at J, leaving 7 bases unmatched. CDR3 protein: CSARDLAGGRDTQYF. CDR3 in DNA: TGCAGTGCTAGAGATCTGGCGGGGGGTCGAGATACGCAGTATTTT.

This clonotype was detected only a few times. The chain uses TRBV2 and TRBJ2-5; D might be TRBD2 (5 bases). Trimming cost V 8 bases and J 2 bases, with 12 bases left between them. This CDR3 is 13 amino acids long. The germline gives CDR1 SNHLY, CDR2 FYNNEI. The CDR3 reads CASERQRQETQYF. The CDR3 DNA follows: TGTGCCAGCGAGAGGCAGCGGCAAGAGACCCAGTACTTC.